This TCR beta chain originates from a study of blood T cell repertoires in COVID-19. Overall study context: Sites in the United States, Italy and Spain provided acute and convalescent COVID-19 samples.

The data were produced by immunoSEQ multiplex PCR, yet TCRdb's version contains in-frame clones alone and is incomplete. The sample holds under 200,000 clones, around nine tenths seen once. The CDR3 covers 15 residues. Germline-derived CDR1 and CDR2 are SGHTA and FQGNSA. The V gene end was trimmed by 10 bases and the J gene end by 1 base; junction bases not matched to a gene: 8. The material sequenced was peripheral blood. This receptor was taken from a man between 60 and 70 years old with COVID-19, enrolled during active disease. The V call is TRBV7-2, the J call TRBJ2-5; 11 nucleotides line up with TRBD2. The CDR3 DNA reads as TGTGCCACTTCTACTAGCGGGGGACTCCAAGAGACCCAGTACTTC. It translates to CATSTSGGLQETQYF.